Shown below are 29 T cell receptor beta chains from a single sample sequenced in a study of Tregs in tolerant kidney transplant recipients. The data were produced by immunoSEQ multiplex PCR, yet TCRdb's version contains in-frame clones alone and is incomplete. The sample gives tens of thousands of clones, 83% of which show up once; 4% to 6.5% is in the top ten. Sequenced: CD4+ T cells from blood. These receptors all come from a human donor in good health.

This chain uses TRBV5-6 with TRBJ1-2; D might be TRBD1 (6 bases). Trimming shortened V by 4 bases and J by 3 bases, and 13 bases separated the two germline ends. Germline CDR1 SGHDT, CDR2 YYEEEE. The CDR3 is 14 residues long. Here the CDR3 DNA reads TGTGCCAGCAGCCCAGCCACAGGGTACTATGGCTACACCTTC. This encodes CASSPATGYYGYTF.

This chain uses TRBV18 with TRBJ1-1; D not resolved. This CDR3 comprises 13 residues. Trimming left V 1 base short and J 1 base short, with 4 bases between. Germline-derived CDR1 and CDR2 are KGHSH and LQKENI. CDR3 DNA: TGTGCCAGCTCACCACTCGAGAACACTGAAGCTTTCTTT. Residues: CASSPLENTEAFF.

The chain uses TRBV29-1 and TRBJ2-2; unclear D gene. The germline V gene encodes CDR1 SQVTM and CDR2 ANQGSEA. This CDR3 is 12 amino acids long. V lost 4 bases and J 6 bases, leaving 9 bases between the germline ends. The CDR3 reads CSVGESPGELFF. CDR3 coding DNA: TGCAGCGTTGGTGAATCCCCCGGGGAGCTGTTTTTT.

V and J are TRBV6-5 and TRBJ2-7, with D perhaps TRBD2 (6 bases). This CDR3 is 16 amino acids long. The germline V and J ends were trimmed by 0 bases and 0 bases, with 12 bases remaining between them. Per the germline V gene, CDR1 is MNHEY and CDR2 is SVGAGI. CDR3 nucleotides: TGTGCCAGCAGTTACTCGGGGACTGCTAGCTCCTACGAGCAGTACTTC. This codes for CASSYSGTASSYEQYF.

The V gene is TRBV19, the J gene TRBJ1-1; maybe TRBD1 (6 bases). CDR1 LNHDA and CDR2 SQIVND come from the germline V gene (reference sequence). The CDR3 has 13 residues. V was clipped by 8 bases and J by 3 bases, with 13 bases between them. CDR3 sequence reads: CASGQFLYTEAFF. DNA of the CDR3: TGTGCCAGTGGACAGTTTTTGTACACTGAAGCTTTCTTT.

The rearrangement joins TRBV12-2 to TRBJ1-1. TRBV12-2 is designated a pseudogene. The CDR3 has 15 amino acids. Here the CDR3 reads CASRLVRGANTEAFF. The CDR3 DNA reads TGTGCAAGTCGCTTAGTTCGGGGTGCGAACACTGAAGCTTTCTTT.

The rearrangement uses TRBV6-6 and TRBJ1-2; 8 bases are shared with TRBD1. The CDR3 totals 12 residues. Germline CDR1 reads MNHNY; CDR2 reads SVGAGI (reference sequence). V was clipped by 9 bases and J by 2 bases; unmatched bases: 2. CDR3 loop: CASQGANYGYTF. DNA for the CDR3: TGTGCCAGTCAGGGGGCCAACTATGGCTACACCTTC.

This clone was observed a single time. CDR3 loop: CASSLSGTSGTDTQYF. CDR3 DNA: TGTGCCAGCAGCTTAAGCGGGACTAGCGGTACAGATACGCAGTATTTT. The chain employs TRBV7-2 and TRBJ2-3; 11 positions match TRBD2. The V and J ends lost 2 bases and 3 bases, in that order; junction bases with no gene match: 4. The CDR3 sequence is 16 residues long. Per germline, CDR1 SGHTA and CDR2 FQGNSA.

The chain has TRBV7-9 and TRBJ1-1; TRBD1 might be the D (6 bases). V shed 11 bases and J shed 5 bases, with 18 bases lying between them. The germline gives CDR1 SEHNR, CDR2 FQNEAQ (reference sequence). CDR3 size: 13 residues. The CDR3 region has the DNA TGTGCCGGGGGGAACACAGGGAAGACTGAAGCTTTCTTT. Translating it yields CAGGNTGKTEAFF.

The chain is built from TRBV6-1 and TRBJ2-5; 9 bases are a match to TRBD1. The J call is uncertain, as TRBJ2-7 better fits the DNA end. The CDR3 covers 16 residues. Per the germline V gene, CDR1 is MNHNS and CDR2 is SASEGT. CDR3 sequence: CASSEVGQGPSHEQYF. CDR3 in DNA: TGTGCCAGCAGTGAAGTGGGACAGGGTCCTTCCCACGAGCAGTACTTC.

The chain has TRBV30 and TRBJ1-1; possible D gene TRBD1, 5 bases. The CDR3 contains 12 residues. Between the trimmed V and J ends, which lost 5 bases and 0 bases, there was a span of 7 bases. Per germline, CDR1 GTSNPN and CDR2 SVGIG (reference sequence). The CDR3 loop reads CAWDRMNTEAFF. The CDR3 region has the DNA TGTGCCTGGGACAGAATGAACACTGAAGCTTTCTTT.

The chain couples TRBV5-1 to TRBJ2-5; D is perhaps TRBD1 or TRBD2 (7 bases each). The V gene's germline CDR1 is SGHRS and CDR2 YFSETQ. This CDR3 region has 16 residues. V was clipped by 0 bases and J by 6 bases, with 18 bases between them. The CDR3 DNA follows: TGCGCCAGCAGCTTGGCAACTAGCGAGGGGGCGCAGACCCAGTACTTC. As protein: CASSLATSEGAQTQYF. Full variable domain (remainder filled in from reference TRBV5-1 and TRBJ2-5): KAGVTQTPRYLIKTRGQQVTLSCSPISGHRSVSWYQQTPGQGLQFLFEYFSETQRNKGNFPGRFSGRQFSNSRSEMNVSTLELGDSALYLCASSLATSEGAQTQYFGPGTRLLVL.

The CDR3 sequence is CASSLQDYGYTF. The CDR3 DNA is TGTGCCAGCAGTTTACAAGACTATGGCTACACCTTC. The V and J genes are TRBV6-5 and TRBJ1-2; D gene uncertain. The CDR3 is 12 residues long. Germline V gene lookup returns CDR1 MNHEY and CDR2 SVGAGI. V lost 4 bases and J 3 bases, leaving 6 bases between the germline ends.

The chain joins TRBV19 to TRBJ1-1, with D possibly matching TRBD1 (5 bases). The V gene lost 7 bases and the J gene lost 1 base, with 10 bases spanning the gap. This CDR3 has 13 amino acids. The V gene's germline CDR1 is LNHDA and CDR2 SQIVND (reference sequence). The CDR3 here is CASTLGGNTEAFF. CDR3 coding DNA: TGTGCCAGTACCCTGGGGGGGAACACTGAAGCTTTCTTT.

This clone was recorded a few times. This chain links TRBV7-2 with TRBJ1-1; no clear D. Germline V lookup: CDR1 SGHTA, CDR2 FQGNSA. V was shortened by 1 base and J by 1 base, with 7 bases between the two germline ends. This CDR3 has 14 amino acids. CDR3 residues: CASSLGGSNTEAFF. CDR3 nucleotide sequence: TGTGCCAGCAGCTTAGGAGGGTCGAACACTGAAGCTTTCTTT.

V and J are TRBV27 and TRBJ2-2, with D perhaps matching TRBD1 (6 bases). There are 13 residues in the CDR3. V lost 6 bases, J lost 6 bases, and 11 bases lay in between. Germline V gives CDR1 MNHEY, CDR2 SMNVEV (reference sequence). The CDR3 sequence: CASRHTGSGELFF. Written as DNA, the CDR3 is TGTGCCAGCAGGCATACAGGGTCCGGGGAGCTGTTTTTT.

The chain recombines TRBV7-7 with TRBJ2-7; maybe TRBD1 (6 bases). In germline, CDR1 is SSHAT, CDR2 FNYEAQ (reference sequence). V was trimmed by 2 bases and J by 0 bases, leaving 11 bases between them. The CDR3 spans 15 residues. The DNA of the CDR3 is TGTGCCAGCAGCTTATCTCAGGGGAACTCCTACGAGCAGTACTTC. Its translation is CASSLSQGNSYEQYF.

The chain uses TRBV6-6 and TRBJ2-3; D is perhaps TRBD2 (6 bases). CDR3 length equals 15 residues. Germline CDR1 reads MNHNY; CDR2 reads SVGAGI (reference sequence). V was shortened by 7 bases and J by 1 base, with 15 bases between the two germline ends. The CDR3 here is CASTHGGRGTDTQYF. For the CDR3, the DNA is TGTGCCAGCACCCACGGGGGTCGGGGCACAGATACGCAGTATTTT.

This chain links TRBV6-6 with TRBJ2-3, with 9 bases that match TRBD1. CDR1 is MNHNY and CDR2 is SVGAGI in the germline V gene (reference sequence). Trimming at V came to 6 bases and at J to 4 bases, leaving 5 bases not matched to a gene. CDR3 length: 14 residues. The CDR3 region has the DNA TGTGCCAGCAGGGGGACAGGGCGGCCAGATACGCAGTATTTT. It translates to CASRGTGRPDTQYF.

This rearrangement joins TRBV7-3 to TRBJ2-3; 10 bases line up with TRBD1. The trim removed 5 bases at V and 0 bases at J, leaving 2 bases unmatched. The germline V gene has CDR1 SGHTA and CDR2 FQGTGA. This CDR3 contains 15 residues. The CDR3 loop reads CASSRQGASTDTQYF. CDR3 sequence (DNA): TGTGCCAGCAGCCGACAGGGGGCAAGCACAGATACGCAGTATTTT. The full variable domain, in which reference TRBV7-3 and TRBJ2-3 provide the parts outside the CDR3, is GAGVSQTPSNKVTEKGKYVELRCDPISGHTALYWYRQSLGQGPEFLIYFQGTGAADDSGLPNDRFFAVRPEGSVSTLKIQRTERGDSAVYLCASSRQGASTDTQYFGPGTRLTVL.

This clone was seen a single time. The chain couples TRBV18 to TRBJ2-5, with 10 bases identical to TRBD1. The CDR3 covers 15 residues. Germline V gene sequence: CDR1 KGHSH, CDR2 LQKENI. V gave up 8 bases and J gave up 2 bases; unmatched junction bases: 8. CDR3 region: CASRDRGKEQETQYF. The CDR3 nucleotides read TGTGCCAGCCGGGACAGGGGAAAGGAACAAGAGACCCAGTACTTC. Full variable domain (missing parts from reference TRBV18 and TRBJ2-5): NAGVMQNPRHLVRRRGQEARLRCSPMKGHSHVYWYRQLPEEGLKFMVYLQKENIIDESGMPKERFSAEFPKEGPSILRIQQVVRGDSAAYFCASRDRGKEQETQYFGPGTRLLVL.

The rearrangement joins TRBV25-1 to TRBJ1-2; D is unclear. The CDR3 loop spans 15 amino acids. V gave up 3 bases and J gave up 8 bases, with 19 bases separating them. Germline CDR1 is MGHDK and CDR2 is SYGVNS. CDR3 amino acids: CASSDNLDGLGGYTF. DNA of the CDR3: TGTGCCAGCAGTGATAACTTAGACGGATTGGGGGGCTACACCTTC.

The V and J genes are TRBV5-6 and TRBJ1-2; D call uncertain. This CDR3 region has 15 residues. With 4 bases removed from V and 4 bases from J, the gap between germline ends came to 17 bases. Germline CDR1 is SGHDT and CDR2 is YYEEEE. Here the CDR3 DNA reads TGTGCCAGCAGCCCTTTGAATAGGCCTTTCTATGGCTACACCTTC. This encodes CASSPLNRPFYGYTF.

The rearrangement joins TRBV6-6 to TRBJ2-7; D uncertain. This CDR3 comprises 12 residues. Trimming removed 6 bases at V and 2 bases at J, with 8 bases between. Germline-derived CDR1 and CDR2 are MNHNY and SVGAGI (reference sequence). CDR3 amino acids: CASRIGPYEQYF. The CDR3, as DNA: TGTGCCAGCAGAATTGGTCCCTACGAGCAGTACTTC.

This clone was seen only a few times. The rearrangement joins TRBV4-3 to TRBJ2-3; D perhaps matches TRBD2 (5 bases). Germline CDR1 and CDR2: LGHNA and YSLEER. CDR3 length: 15 amino acids. V lost 0 bases and J 11 bases, leaving 18 bases between the germline ends. The CDR3 loop reads CASSQDPLGAREQYF. In DNA, the CDR3 is TGCGCCAGCAGCCAAGACCCCTTGGGAGCGAGGGAGCAGTATTTT.

The chain links TRBV2 to TRBJ2-5; TRBD1 matches at 9 bases. Trimming took 7 bases from V and 6 from J; bases not matched to a gene: 6. The CDR3 covers 13 residues. Germline V gene data show CDR1 as SNHLY and CDR2 as FYNNEI. CDR3 bases: TGTGCCAGCAAGGCGGGACAGGGCCAGACCCAGTACTTC. This codes for CASKAGQGQTQYF.

This chain uses TRBV5-5 with TRBJ2-1; 7 bases are a match to TRBD2. The CDR3 loop spans 15 amino acids. The junction had 7 bases not matched to a gene; V was cut back by 4 bases and J by 3 bases. Germline V lookup: CDR1 SGHKS, CDR2 YYEKEE (reference sequence). DNA for the CDR3: TGTGCCAGCAGCAGGGAGGGGCAGGACTACAATGAGCAGTTCTTC. Encoded protein: CASSREGQDYNEQFF.

CDR3 sequence (DNA): TGTGCCAGTAGTATGGCACAGGGTCTTGGCTATGGCTACACCTTC. Its translation: CASSMAQGLGYGYTF. V is TRBV19 and J is TRBJ1-2; TRBD1 is a possible D gene (6 bases). Trimming left V 3 bases short and J 4 bases short, with 15 bases between. This CDR3 has 15 amino acids. In germline, CDR1 is LNHDA, CDR2 SQIVND (reference sequence). Complete variable domain (other parts from reference TRBV19 and TRBJ1-2): DGGITQSPKYLFRKEGQNVTLSCEQNLNHDAMYWYRQDPGQGLRLIYYSQIVNDFQKGDIAEGYSVSREKKESFPLTVTSAQKNPTAFYLCASSMAQGLGYGYTFGSGTRLTVV.

The rearrangement links TRBV4-1 to TRBJ1-4; unclear D gene. From germline, CDR1 is MGHRA and CDR2 YSYEKL. Trimming cost V 4 bases and J 8 bases, with 20 bases left between them. The CDR3 is made up of 16 amino acids. CDR3 in DNA: TGCGCCAGCAGCCCCCGCACCTCTGCCAAGGAAGAAAAACTGTTTTTT. This encodes CASSPRTSAKEEKLFF.